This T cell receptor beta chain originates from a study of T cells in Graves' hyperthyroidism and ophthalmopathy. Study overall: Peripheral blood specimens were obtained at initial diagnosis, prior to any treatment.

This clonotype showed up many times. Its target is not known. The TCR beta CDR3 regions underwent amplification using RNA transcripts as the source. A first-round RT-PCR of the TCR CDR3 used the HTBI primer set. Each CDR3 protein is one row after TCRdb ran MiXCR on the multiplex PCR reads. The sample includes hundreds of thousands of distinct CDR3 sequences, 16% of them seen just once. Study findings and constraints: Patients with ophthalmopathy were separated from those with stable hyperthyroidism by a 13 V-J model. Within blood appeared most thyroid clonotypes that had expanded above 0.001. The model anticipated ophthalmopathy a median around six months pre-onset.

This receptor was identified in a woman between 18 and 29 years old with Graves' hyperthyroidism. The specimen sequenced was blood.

The CDR3 is CASKEEASGTYEQYF. DNA for the CDR3: TGTGCCAGCAAGGAGGAGGCTAGCGGGACCTACGAGCAGTACTTC. The gene calls are TRBV28 and TRBJ2-7, with TRBD2 matching 9 bases. This CDR3 region has 15 residues. After removal of 7 bases from V and 2 bases from J, the junction contained 9 bases not matched to a gene. Germline V gene sequence: CDR1 MDHEN, CDR2 SYDVKM.